One T cell receptor beta chain is described in this entry. These data originate in a study of cytotoxic CD8 clonotypes in ibrutinib-treated CLL. Study at large: The patients comprised some twelve relapsed/refractory and about 16 treatment-naive cases, some 17 IGHV unmutated. Patients attained 25 or so partial and 2 complete responses; at median approximately 64 months, 14 remained remitted while around 12 progressed.

Germline CDR1 and CDR2: SGHVS and FQNEAQ. This CDR3 is built from 15 residues. V was pared by 0 bases and J by 1 base, with 9 bases between. The sequencing depth, 1 in 200,000 to 1 in 1 million T cells, was the target. Using immunoSEQ multiplex PCR, the repertoire was profiled, and TCRdb retains in-frame clones only, with some absent. This table holds about 160,000 clones, roughly 86% found once. The rearrangement joins TRBV7-8 to TRBJ1-1; D remains unclear. This receptor was obtained from a human donor with chronic lymphocytic leukemia. Sequenced here: PBMCs, sampled after 12 months of ibrutinib treatment. The CDR3 DNA reads TGTGCCAGCAGCTTAGCAGCAGGACCGAACACTGAAGCTTTCTTT. It is translated as CASSLAAGPNTEAFF.